This entry lists 27 T cell receptor beta chains sequenced from one sample in a study of tissue T cells after allogeneic stem cell transplantation. Profiled with immunoSEQ multiplex PCR; TCRdb holds only in-frame clones, not every one. The table has some 48,000 clones, about three quarters seen once. Sequencing was carried out using sorted cells pooled from one or two spleens. The receptors derive from a pool of C57BL/6 mice in good health.

This clone appeared a few times. The listed genes are named as in mouse. The sequenced fragment ends 1 residue before the CDR3 boundary, so the rest is inferred from the germline J gene. V gene TRBV3 combines with J gene TRBJ1-2; D gene ambiguous. This CDR3 contains 12 residues. Trimming took off 1 base at V and 2 bases at J, with 2 bases between the two ends. CDR1 and CDR2 (germline): SNHLY, FYNGKV (reference sequence). This CDR3 is CASSLGNSDYTF. Incomplete CDR3 DNA: TGTGCCAGCAGCTTAGGGAACTCCGACTACACC.

This clone was detected only a few times. Mouse names are used for the genes. The read comes to an end 1 residue before the CDR3 does, leaving the germline J gene to fill in the end. The chain is built from TRBV13-2 and TRBJ2-1; perhaps TRBD1 as D (5 bases). Per the germline V gene, CDR1 is NNHNN and CDR2 is SYGAGS (reference sequence). V dropped 3 bases and J dropped 1 base, with 5 bases sitting between them. CDR3 length: 13 residues. Incomplete CDR3 DNA: TGTGCCAGCGGTGGACAGAACTATGCTGAGCAGTTC. Protein product: CASGGQNYAEQF. The entire CDR3 protein is CASGGQNYAEQFF.

On this clone itself: Gene names and germline refer to mouse. Read sequence stops 1 residue before the CDR3 end, and the germline J gene provides the missing end. This sequence joins TRBV13-2 and TRBJ1-3; no clear D. CDR3 length: 14 residues. The germline CDR1 and CDR2 sequences are NNHNN and SYGAGS (reference sequence). The V and J ends lost 0 bases and 0 bases respectively, with 4 bases between them. CDR3 loop: CASGDDSSGNTLYF. The CDR3 DNA, read in part, is TGTGCCAGCGGTGATGACAGTTCTGGAAATACGCTCTAT.

This clone occurred a few times. Gene and germline names: mouse. The CDR3 is cut off 1 residue early in the read; its end comes from the germline J gene. The rearrangement uses TRBV13-2 and TRBJ2-7, with D tentatively TRBD1 or TRBD2 (5 bases each). The CDR3 loop spans 12 amino acids. Germline CDR1 and CDR2: NNHNN and SYGAGS (reference sequence). The germline V and J ends were trimmed by 3 bases and 5 bases, with 9 bases remaining between them. The sequenced CDR3 bases are TGTGCCAGCGGTGGTGGGGCGGATGAACAGTAC. It encodes CASGGGADEQY. Given in full, the CDR3 is CASGGGADEQYF.

Comment on this clone: Mouse germline and gene names are used. The CDR3 end is not reached by the read, which stops 1 residue before it; the germline J gene fills it in. The rearrangement uses TRBV1 and TRBJ2-1, with 8 bases fitting TRBD1. Trimming took 0 bases from V and 3 from J; bases not matched to a gene: 1. The CDR3 consists of 15 residues. CDR1 is NSQYPW, CDR2 LRSPGD, per germline (reference sequence). CDR3 residues: CTCSADGQGYAEQFF. The part of the CDR3 DNA that was read is TGCACCTGCAGTGCAGACGGACAGGGCTATGCTGAGCAGTTC. The full variable domain, rest sourced from reference TRBV1 and TRBJ2-1, is VTLLEQNPRWRLVPRGQAVNLRCILKNSQYPWMSWYQQDLQKQLQWLFTLRSPGDKEVKSLPGADYLATRVTDTELRLQVANMSQGRTLYCTCSADGQGYAEQFFGPGTRLTVL.

In regard to this clone: Any gene name here is a mouse gene name. The CDR3 end lies 1 residue beyond the end of the read and is filled in from the germline J gene. This chain uses TRBV2 with TRBJ2-1; TRBD2 might be the D (5 bases). This CDR3 has 13 residues. Per germline, CDR1 LGHNA and CDR2 YSYQKL. V was shortened by 1 base and J by 7 bases, with 8 bases between the two germline ends. Here the CDR3 reads CASSQGVGAEQFF. The part of the CDR3 DNA that was read is TGTGCCAGCAGCCAAGGGGTGGGGGCTGAGCAGTTC.

Details on this clone: Genes and germline come from the mouse. The sequenced fragment ends 1 residue before the CDR3 boundary, so the rest is inferred from the germline J gene. The J gene is TRBJ1-5, the V gene TRBV26; D not resolved. Germline V gene data show CDR1 as KGHPV and CDR2 as FQNQEV (reference sequence). V was pared by 4 bases and J by 4 bases, with 8 bases between. The CDR3 totals 13 residues. The CDR3 protein is CASSPRGNQAPLF. Incomplete CDR3 DNA: TGTGCCAGCAGTCCCCGAGGGAACCAGGCTCCGCTT.

This clone was detected only a few times. Here the gene names and germline are mouse. The DNA read from the CDR3 is TGTGCCAGCAGTCTGGGGGGTGAACAGTAC. Encoded protein: CASSLGGEQY. From start to end, the CDR3 is CASSLGGEQYF. The gene calls are TRBV26 and TRBJ2-7, with D perhaps TRBD1 or TRBD2 (5 bases each). The sequence runs out 1 residue before the end of the CDR3; the remainder is reconstructed from the germline J gene. CDR3 length: 11 residues. Trimming took off 2 bases at V and 6 bases at J, with 5 bases between the two ends. The V gene's germline CDR1 is KGHPV and CDR2 FQNQEV (reference sequence).

On this clone itself: These gene names are mouse names. The CDR3 is cut off 1 residue early in the read; its end comes from the germline J gene. The rearrangement joins TRBV31 to TRBJ2-2; 8 nucleotides align to TRBD2. Trimming cost V 4 bases and J 2 bases; bases outside gene matches: 3. In germline, CDR1 is GKSSPN, CDR2 SITVG. There are 14 residues in the CDR3. The CDR3 here is CAWKLGGNTGQLYF. The sequenced CDR3 bases are TGTGCCTGGAAGCTGGGGGGTAACACCGGGCAGCTCTAC.

About this clone itself: The gene symbols are mouse symbols. Read sequence stops 1 residue before the CDR3 end, and the germline J gene provides the missing end. The chain is built from TRBV3 and TRBJ2-2; 8 bases are shared with TRBD1. Germline V lookup: CDR1 SNHLY, CDR2 FYNGKV (reference sequence). This CDR3 has 15 residues. V shed 5 bases and J 4 bases; nucleotides not matched to a gene: 6. The CDR3: CASSTSGGSTGQLYF. The CDR3 bases that were read are TGTGCCAGCAGCACCTCAGGGGGCAGCACCGGGCAGCTCTAC.

This clone has only a few counts. Gene names and germline refer to mouse. The read stops 1 residue short of the end of the CDR3; the missing end is completed from the germline J gene. This chain connects TRBV15 to TRBJ2-1; D uncertain. The CDR3 loop spans 14 amino acids. Germline-derived CDR1 and CDR2 are SGHND and FRSKSL. Trimming cost V 0 bases and J 6 bases, with 9 bases left between them. Incomplete CDR3 DNA: TGTGCCAGCAGTTTAGCGGGGAGCGGTGCTGAGCAGTTC. Its protein is CASSLAGSGAEQF. The CDR3 reads in full as CASSLAGSGAEQFF. Combining the CDR3 with reference TRBV15 and TRBJ2-1 gives the whole variable domain DAGVTQTPRHEVAEKGQTIILKCEPVSGHNDLFWYRQTKIQGLELLSYFRSKSLMEDGGAFKDRFKAEMLNSSFSTLKIQPTEPKDSAVYLCASSLAGSGAEQFFGPGTRLTVL.

Concerning this clone itself: The genes are named according to mouse. The CDR3 DNA, read in part, is TGTGCCAGCTCTCCAAGACTGGGGGTCTATGCTGAGCAGTTC. It translates to CASSPRLGVYAEQF. The CDR3 reads in full as CASSPRLGVYAEQFF. The chain couples TRBV12-2 to TRBJ2-1; TRBD2 aligns across 9 bases. The read comes to an end 1 residue before the CDR3 does, leaving the germline J gene to fill in the end. The CDR3 extends over 15 amino acids. CDR1 is SGHLS and CDR2 is HYDKME in the germline V gene. The V segment lost 2 bases and the J segment 3 bases; nucleotides outside the gene matches: 4.

This clone was picked up a small number of times. The genes and germline here are from mouse. The CDR3 end falls 1 residue outside the read, so it is completed with the germline J gene. J is TRBJ1-4 and V is TRBV19, with TRBD1 as a possible D gene (6 bases). The CDR3 is 14 amino acids. With 4 bases removed from V and 4 bases from J, the gap between germline ends came to 11 bases. Looked up from germline, CDR1 is FNHDT and CDR2 is SITEND (reference sequence). The sequenced part of the CDR3 DNA is TGTGCCAGCAGTGTCGGGACACTCAACGAAAGATTATTT. It yields the protein CASSVGTLNERLF. The whole CDR3 protein is CASSVGTLNERLFF.

Note on this clone: Gene names follow the mouse nomenclature. Read sequence stops 1 residue before the CDR3 end, and the germline J gene provides the missing end. The chain is built from TRBV13-2 and TRBJ2-3; D uncertain. This CDR3 region has 14 residues. Germline V gives CDR1 NNHNN, CDR2 SYGAGS (reference sequence). Trimming left V 3 bases short and J 0 bases short, with 8 bases between. The sequenced CDR3 bases are TGTGCCAGCGGTGTAGACTCTAGTGCAGAAACGCTGTAT. The encoded protein is CASGVDSSAETLY. The full CDR3 is CASGVDSSAETLYF.

Remarks on this clone: The genes and germline here are from mouse. This CDR3 reads CASSLEGYEQYF. Partial CDR3 DNA: TGTGCCAGCAGTTTAGAAGGGTATGAACAGTAC. The chain uses TRBV15 and TRBJ2-7; D gene ambiguous. The CDR3 extends 1 residue past the end of the read, so its final part is completed from the germline J gene. Germline CDR1 and CDR2: SGHND and FRSKSL. The CDR3 runs 12 residues. Trimming removed 1 base from V and 4 bases from J, with 5 bases in between.

As concerns this clone: Gene names and germline refer to mouse. The read finishes 1 residue shy of the CDR3 end, and the germline J gene is used to complete it. V is TRBV20 and J is TRBJ2-5; 8 nucleotides match TRBD2. V shed 2 bases and J 5 bases; nucleotides not matched to a gene: 3. Germline V CDR1 and CDR2: GFQATS, STVNSAI. The CDR3 contains 13 residues. CDR3 sequence: CGARRGGRDTQYF. The CDR3 bases that were read are TGTGGTGCTAGGAGGGGGGGGCGAGACACCCAGTAC.

This clone has a handful of counts. The gene names given are mouse names. The CDR3 extends 1 residue past the end of the read, so its final part is completed from the germline J gene. The chain combines TRBV3 with TRBJ2-7, with D perhaps being TRBD1 or TRBD2 (6 bases each). CDR1 is SNHLY and CDR2 is FYNGKV in the germline V gene (reference sequence). This CDR3 has 15 amino acids. Deletions cut 1 base from V and 0 bases from J, with 10 bases between. Partial CDR3 DNA: TGTGCCAGCAGCTTAGAAGCGGGGGCCTCCTATGAACAGTAC. It is translated as CASSLEAGASYEQY. From start to end, the CDR3 is CASSLEAGASYEQYF. Full variable domain (outside the CDR3, taken from reference TRBV3 and TRBJ2-7): GPKVLQIPSHQIIDMGQMVTLNCDPVSNHLYFYWYKQILGQQMEFLVNFYNGKVMEKSKLFKDQFSVERPDGSYFTLKIQPTALEDSAVYFCASSLEAGASYEQYFGPGTRLTVL.

Worth noting for this clone: Gene names follow the mouse nomenclature. Partial CDR3 DNA: TGTGCCAGCAAAGGGGGGTTTTCCAACGAAAGATTATTT. Translated, it gives CASKGGFSNERLF. The whole CDR3 sequence reads CASKGGFSNERLFF. The chain links TRBV13-3 to TRBJ1-4; D is possibly TRBD1 (6 bases). The read is 1 residue too short to cover the CDR3 end, so that end is filled in from the germline J gene. The CDR3 consists of 14 residues. Germline CDR1 NNHDY, CDR2 SYVADS. V lost 6 bases, J lost 0 bases, and 9 bases lay in between.

As to this clone: The germline and genes are mouse ones. Coverage ceases 1 residue before the CDR3 finishes, and the germline J gene fills in the end. The V and J genes are TRBV13-2 and TRBJ2-2; 8 bases fit TRBD2. The germline V gene has CDR1 NNHNN and CDR2 SYGAGS (reference sequence). Germline trimming cut 2 bases from V and 2 bases from J; bases unmatched to any gene: 2. The CDR3 runs 15 residues. The CDR3 protein is CASGEGGGNTGQLYF. The CDR3 DNA, read in part, is TGTGCCAGCGGTGAGGGGGGGGGCAACACCGGGCAGCTCTAC.

Points on this clone: Germline and genes here are mouse. The read finishes 1 residue shy of the CDR3 end, and the germline J gene is used to complete it. This chain uses TRBV16 with TRBJ1-1; a possible D gene is TRBD1 (5 bases). Deletions cut 0 bases from V and 4 bases from J, with 6 bases between. CDR1 and CDR2 from the germline V gene are SGHSA and FRNQAP. The CDR3 contains 13 residues. The CDR3 loop reads CASSLEGTTEVFF. CDR3 DNA, as far as it was read: TGTGCAAGCAGCTTAGAGGGGACCACAGAAGTCTTC.

Comment on this clone: The gene symbols are mouse symbols. The read is 1 residue too short to cover the CDR3 end, so that end is filled in from the germline J gene. Distinct nucleotide sequences in the sample also encode this CDR3. The V gene is TRBV15, the J gene TRBJ2-2, with TRBD2 matching over 13 bases. V lost 5 bases to trimming and J lost 3 bases; unmatched junction nucleotides: 6. The CDR3 extends over 17 amino acids. Germline CDR1 is SGHND and CDR2 is FRSKSL. The CDR3 DNA, read in part, is TGTGCCAGCAGTCCGGACTGGGGGGGCGCGGACACCGGGCAGCTCTAC. This sequence encodes CASSPDWGGADTGQLY. The full CDR3 reads CASSPDWGGADTGQLYF. The full variable domain, its missing parts supplied by reference TRBV15 and TRBJ2-2, is DAGVTQTPRHEVAEKGQTIILKCEPVSGHNDLFWYRQTKIQGLELLSYFRSKSLMEDGGAFKDRFKAEMLNSSFSTLKIQPTEPKDSAVYLCASSPDWGGADTGQLYFGEGSKLTVL.

Note on this clone: Gene names denote mouse genes. The read gets to within 1 residue of the CDR3 end, and the germline J gene fills in the rest. V and J are TRBV12-2 and TRBJ2-7; 7 positions match TRBD1. The CDR3 covers 14 residues. With 2 bases clipped from V and 0 bases from J, the junction kept 3 bases outside the gene matches. Germline V lookup: CDR1 SGHLS, CDR2 HYDKME. The CDR3 DNA, read in part, is TGTGCCAGCTCTCGGGGACAGAGCTCCTATGAACAGTAC. This gives the protein CASSRGQSSYEQY. The CDR3, in full, reads CASSRGQSSYEQYF.

Regarding this clone: Mouse germline and gene names are used. The read terminates 1 residue ahead of where the CDR3 ends, so the germline J gene completes it. The chain combines TRBV2 with TRBJ1-3, with a possible D match to TRBD1 (5 bases). V lost 0 bases to trimming and J lost 2 bases, with 5 bases between them. Germline CDR1 is LGHNA and CDR2 is YSYQKL. The CDR3 runs 14 residues. CDR3 loop: CASSQDRAGNTLYF. The part of the CDR3 DNA that was read is TGTGCCAGCAGCCAAGACAGGGCTGGAAATACGCTCTAT.

There are a few counts of this clone. Gene names and germline refer to mouse. The read comes to an end 1 residue before the CDR3 does, leaving the germline J gene to fill in the end. This chain connects TRBV19 to TRBJ2-7, with D unclear. Trimming stripped 1 base from V and 4 bases from J, with 9 bases between. The length of the CDR3 is 13 residues. Germline CDR1 is FNHDT and CDR2 is SITEND (reference sequence). CDR3 residues: CASSIWWEYEQYF. The sequenced part of the CDR3 DNA is TGTGCCAGCAGTATATGGTGGGAGTATGAACAGTAC.

As for this clone: The genes are named according to mouse. The read is 1 residue too short to cover the CDR3 end, so that end is filled in from the germline J gene. The V and J genes are TRBV1 and TRBJ1-1; 7 bases fit TRBD1. From germline, CDR1 is NSQYPW and CDR2 LRSPGD (reference sequence). The CDR3 is made up of 14 amino acids. Trimming at V came to 5 bases and at J to 0 bases, leaving 3 bases not matched to a gene. The CDR3 DNA, read in part, is TGCACCTGCAGTTCAGGGGGGCCAAACACAGAAGTCTTC. Translation: CTCSSGGPNTEVF. The full CDR3 protein reads CTCSSGGPNTEVFF.

In regard to this clone: The gene symbols are mouse symbols. CDR3 loop: CASGDAGQGGAEQFF. CDR3 DNA (partial): TGTGCCAGCGGTGATGCCGGACAGGGGGGGGCTGAGCAGTTC. The rearrangement uses TRBV13-2 and TRBJ2-1, with 10 bases matching TRBD1. The CDR3 end is not reached by the read, which stops 1 residue before it; the germline J gene fills it in. The CDR3 runs to 15 residues. Germline-derived CDR1 and CDR2 are NNHNN and SYGAGS (reference sequence). V was clipped by 0 bases and J by 7 bases; unmatched bases: 4.

This clone was detected only once. The gene names given are mouse names. The read terminates 1 residue before the CDR3 end, so the remaining end is supplied by the germline J gene. This chain uses TRBV3 with TRBJ1-1; tentative D call: TRBD1 (5 bases). V was pared by 5 bases and J by 4 bases, with 11 bases between. The CDR3 spans 13 residues. Looked up from germline, CDR1 is SNHLY and CDR2 is FYNGKV (reference sequence). CDR3 DNA (partial): TGTGCCAGCAGCCCTGGACAAATCACAGAAGTCTTC. Translating gives CASSPGQITEVF. The CDR3 reads in full as CASSPGQITEVFF.